Listed below are T cell receptor beta chains from one sample, sequenced in a study of spatial heterogeneity in lung cancer. TCRdb reprocessed the 5' RACE reads via MiXCR and lists one record per CDR3 protein. The repertoire holds about 24,000 distinct CDR3 sequences, roughly 10% seen once, with approximately 7.5% in the top ten. The specimen comprised lung tumor tissue, sampled at surgery. Every receptor here comes from a male donor with early-stage non-small cell lung cancer. Each CDR3 is given with its conserved first and last residue. A D gene is named only where the DNA matches it firmly. Rows give clone size only sometimes, using once, few, many, or a class for an expanded clone.

D,J,size,V,CDR3,DNA
TRBD2,TRBJ2-5,.,TRBV5-1,CASSRSGVQETQYF,TGCGCCAGCAGTCGGAGCGGGGTCCAAGAGACCCAGTACTTC
.,TRBJ2-7,many,TRBV28,CATTSRTSYEQYF,TGTGCCACCACGTCTCGGACATCCTACGAGCAGTACTTC
.,TRBJ1-3,many,TRBV7-9,CASSFTGNTIYF,TGTGCCAGCAGCTTTACTGGAAACACCATATATTTT
TRBD2,TRBJ2-4,.,TRBV10-3,CAISRGLAGEAKNIQYF,TGTGCCATCAGTCGGGGACTAGCGGGAGAAGCCAAAAACATTCAGTACTTC
.,TRBJ1-5,many,TRBV28,CASSLPGGPNQPQHF,TGTGCCAGCAGTTTGCCGGGGGGTCCCAATCAGCCCCAGCATTTT
TRBD2,TRBJ2-5,medium-sized,TRBV28,CASSLGGIQETQYF,TGTGCCAGCAGCCTGGGGGGGATACAAGAGACCCAGTACTTC
.,TRBJ2-1,many,TRBV11-2,CASSLATYYNEQFF,TGTGCCAGCAGCCTTGCTACATACTACAATGAGCAGTTCTTC
.,TRBJ2-7,once,TRBV20-1,CTAREGTYEQYF,TGCACCGCCCGAGAGGGAACCTACGAGCAGTACTTC
TRBD2,TRBJ2-1,many,TRBV6-2/TRBV6-3,CASSSGTSGLHNEQFF,TGTGCCAGCAGTTCCGGGACTAGCGGGTTACACAATGAGCAGTTCTTC
.,TRBJ2-1,few,TRBV19,CASSILRDNEQFF,TGTGCCAGTAGTATTTTGAGGGACAATGAGCAGTTCTTC
.,TRBJ1-5,many,TRBV28,CASSSSGNQPQHF,TGTGCCAGCAGTTCCTCGGGCAATCAGCCCCAGCATTTT
.,TRBJ2-6,few,TRBV18,CASSPRAMEISGANVLTF,TGTGCCAGCTCACCGCGGGCCATGGAGATCTCTGGGGCCAACGTCCTGACTTTC
TRBD2,TRBJ2-3,.,TRBV11-3,CASRGGRAADTQYF,TGTGCCAGCCGAGGCGGGAGGGCAGCAGATACGCAGTATTTT
.,TRBJ2-7,many,TRBV27,CASSLSIGGYEQYF,TGTGCCAGCAGTTTATCGATTGGGGGTTACGAGCAGTACTTC
.,TRBJ2-1,many,TRBV7-8,CASGPGLPTGNEQFF,TGTGCCAGCGGTCCGGGACTCCCCACCGGCAATGAGCAGTTCTTC
TRBD2,TRBJ2-3,many,TRBV7-2,CASSLMGLAGTDTQYF,TGTGCCAGCAGCTTAATGGGGCTAGCGGGCACAGATACGCAGTATTTT
.,TRBJ2-1,.,TRBV10-3,CAIRGVGRNEQFF,TGTGCCATCAGGGGGGTAGGGCGGAATGAGCAGTTCTTC
TRBD1,TRBJ2-3,few,TRBV7-9,CASSSPDRDSTDTQYF,TGTGCCAGCAGCTCACCTGACAGGGATAGCACAGATACGCAGTATTTT
TRBD1,TRBJ2-5,many,TRBV11-1,CASSYGTGRETQYF,TGTGCCAGCAGCTATGGGACAGGGCGGGAGACCCAGTACTTC
.,TRBJ2-1,medium-sized,TRBV9,CASSPYGAVKFF,TGTGCCAGCAGCCCCTATGGGGCAGTAAAGTTCTTC